This entry describes one TCR beta chain. CDR1 MGHRA and CDR2 YSYEKL come from the germline V gene. V lost 0 bases to trimming and J lost 0 bases; unmatched junction nucleotides: 2. This CDR3 contains 17 residues. The sample is drawn from a study of blood T cell repertoires in COVID-19. Per the authors' pipeline: Reference gene primer amplification yielded estimated nucleated cell counts. This table comes from immunoSEQ multiplex PCR, and its TCRdb copy is limited to in-frame clones, with some not included. V, J and clone size derive from that table, while D and trimming were established from the DNA sequence. This table has about 120,000 clones, 88% appearing once.

This chain links TRBV4-1 with TRBJ1-4; 9 bases are a match to TRBD1. What was sequenced was peripheral blood. This clonotype was sampled from a man aged 45-60 years with acute or convalescent COVID-19. CDR3 in amino acids: CASSQDGTGPTNEKLFF. CDR3 nucleotide sequence: TGCGCCAGCAGCCAAGATGGGACAGGGCCAACTAATGAAAAACTGTTTTTT.